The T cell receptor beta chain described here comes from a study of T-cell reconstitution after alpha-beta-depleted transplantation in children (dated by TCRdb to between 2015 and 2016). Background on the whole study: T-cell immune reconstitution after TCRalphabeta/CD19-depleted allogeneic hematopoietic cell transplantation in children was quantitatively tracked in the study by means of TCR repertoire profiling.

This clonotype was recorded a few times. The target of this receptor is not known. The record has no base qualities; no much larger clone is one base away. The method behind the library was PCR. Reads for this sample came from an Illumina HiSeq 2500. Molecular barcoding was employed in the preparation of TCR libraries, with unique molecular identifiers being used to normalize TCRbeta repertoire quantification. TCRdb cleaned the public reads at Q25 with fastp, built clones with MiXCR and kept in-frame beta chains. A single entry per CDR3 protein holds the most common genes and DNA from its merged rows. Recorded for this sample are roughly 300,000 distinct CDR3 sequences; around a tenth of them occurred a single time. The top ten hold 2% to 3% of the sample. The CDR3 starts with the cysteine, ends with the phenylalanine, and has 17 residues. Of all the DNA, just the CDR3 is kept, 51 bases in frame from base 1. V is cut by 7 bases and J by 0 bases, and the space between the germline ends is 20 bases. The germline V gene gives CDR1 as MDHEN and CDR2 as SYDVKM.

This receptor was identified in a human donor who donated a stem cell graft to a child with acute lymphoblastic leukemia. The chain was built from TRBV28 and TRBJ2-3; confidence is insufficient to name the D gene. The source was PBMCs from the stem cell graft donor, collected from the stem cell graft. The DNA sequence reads TGTGCCAGCACCTCCCTCGGCGGATCGGCTAGCACAGATACGCAGTATTTT. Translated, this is CASTSLGGSASTDTQYF.